The clone carrying this TCR beta chain is labeled as medium-sized. Its antigen is not identified. Treatment described: AdE1-LMPpoly-expanded autologous EBV-specific T-cell therapy followed by anti-PD-1 nivolumab. The data were produced by immunoSEQ multiplex PCR, yet TCRdb's version contains in-frame clones alone and is incomplete. Of about 14,000 clones detected, 84% appear once; the ten largest clones hold less than 35%. The sample is drawn from a study of EBV T-cell therapy then PD-1 blockade in nasopharyngeal carcinoma. This TCR was recovered from a man aged 35 to 55 with nasopharyngeal carcinoma. The source material was CD8+ T cells from blood, sampled at day 105 from a patient whose treatment included autologous EBV-specific T cells and nivolumab.

CDR3 DNA sequence: TGTGCCAGCAGTGACTCGGCCGACAGCGCGCAGTATTTT. This sequence encodes CASSDSADSAQYF. The chain carries TRBV6-4 and TRBJ2-3; D might be TRBD1 (5 bases). The V end lost 0 bases, the J end lost 10 bases, and 11 bases lay between the germline ends. This CDR3 contains 13 residues. The germline V gene has CDR1 MRHNA and CDR2 SNTAGT.